The 31 T cell receptor beta chains presented below share a single source sample, sequenced in a study of radiation and T cells in renal cell carcinoma. Treatment specified: treatment-naive control, cytoreductive nephrectomy. Measured with immunoSEQ multiplex PCR; TCRdb has only the in-frame clones, and not every one. The table shows about 10,000 clones, with more than 50% occurring only once. The sequencing here drew on tumor tissue, taken from a patient whose treatment was nephrectomy without radiotherapy. The receptors were sampled from a man aged 35-49 years with renal cell carcinoma.

The chain links TRBV6-6 to TRBJ2-6; D is unresolved. CDR1 is MNHNY and CDR2 is SVGAGI in the germline V gene (reference sequence). The germline V and J ends were trimmed by 0 bases and 1 base, with 4 bases remaining between them. CDR3 length: 15 amino acids. The chain's CDR3 is CASSYSRSGANVLTF. DNA for the CDR3: TGTGCCAGCAGTTACTCGAGATCTGGGGCCAACGTCCTGACTTTC.

This clone showed up just a few times. The gene calls are TRBV2 and TRBJ2-2; D ambiguous. This CDR3 spans 15 amino acids. Trimming removed 4 bases at V and 5 bases at J, with 14 bases between. Germline CDR1 reads SNHLY; CDR2 reads FYNNEI. The CDR3: CASSGGLVGTGELFF. The CDR3 nucleotides are TGTGCCAGCAGTGGCGGCCTTGTAGGGACCGGGGAGCTGTTTTTT.

In this sample, this clone turned up a few times. The chain joins TRBV9 to TRBJ2-2; 12 nucleotides agree with TRBD1. With 3 bases clipped from V and 5 bases from J, the junction kept 8 bases outside the gene matches. Germline assignment: CDR1 SGDLS and CDR2 YYNGEE. This CDR3 contains 17 residues. CDR3 DNA: TGTGCCAGCAGCGGAAGCCGGGACAGGGGGCGGACCGGGGAGCTGTTTTTT. The encoded protein is CASSGSRDRGRTGELFF.

This chain connects TRBV14 to TRBJ2-3, with 7 bases lining up with TRBD2. J was trimmed by 5 bases and V by 4 bases; bases with no gene match: 15. The germline CDR1 and CDR2 sequences are SGHDN and FVKESK. This CDR3 comprises 17 residues. The CDR3 DNA sequence: TGTGCCAGCAGCCGGACTAGATTTATTGTGGACGGAGATACGCAGTATTTT. It yields the protein CASSRTRFIVDGDTQYF.

The chain uses TRBV19 and TRBJ2-7, with 8 bases matching TRBD1. This CDR3 comprises 14 residues. Germline V gene sequence: CDR1 LNHDA, CDR2 SQIVND (reference sequence). Losses at the gene ends were 4 bases for V and 4 bases for J; bases not matched to a gene: 6. The CDR3 reads CASSTDRGRYEQYF. In nucleotides, the CDR3 is TGTGCCAGTAGTACCGACAGGGGTCGGTACGAGCAGTACTTC. Filled out from reference TRBV19 and TRBJ2-7, the complete variable domain reads DGGITQSPKYLFRKEGQNVTLSCEQNLNHDAMYWYRQDPGQGLRLIYYSQIVNDFQKGDIAEGYSVSREKKESFPLTVTSAQKNPTAFYLCASSTDRGRYEQYFGPGTRLTVT.

The chain carries TRBV9 and TRBJ2-2, with 9 nucleotides matching TRBD1. Germline-derived CDR1 and CDR2 are SGDLS and YYNGEE. The CDR3 loop spans 16 amino acids. V shed 3 bases and J 4 bases; nucleotides not matched to a gene: 7. CDR3 sequence (DNA): TGTGCCAGCAGCGCCCGGGGGGACAGGGTCACCGGGGAGCTGTTTTTT. Its translation is CASSARGDRVTGELFF.

This clone was seen a few times. DNA of the CDR3: TGTGCCAGCAGCCAAGATCACGGGACCGGAGAGACCCAGTACTTC. Protein: CASSQDHGTGETQYF. The J gene is TRBJ2-5, the V gene TRBV14, with D perhaps matching TRBD1 or TRBD2 (5 bases each). Trimming cost V 0 bases and J 4 bases, with 12 bases left between them. The V gene's germline CDR1 is SGHDN and CDR2 FVKESK. The length of the CDR3 is 15 residues.

The V gene is TRBV19, the J gene TRBJ1-2; D might be TRBD1 (6 bases). Germline V lookup: CDR1 LNHDA, CDR2 SQIVND (reference sequence). The CDR3 covers 16 residues. Trimming cost V 0 bases and J 4 bases, with 15 bases left between them. CDR3 loop: CASSIDLPGAGYGYTF. CDR3 nucleotide sequence: TGTGCCAGTAGTATAGATCTCCCGGGGGCCGGCTATGGCTACACCTTC.

The gene calls are TRBV6-6 and TRBJ2-7, with TRBD2 identical over 8 bases. CDR3 length: 12 residues. Losses at the gene ends were 7 bases for V and 6 bases for J; bases not matched to a gene: 5. Germline loops: CDR1 MNHNY, CDR2 SVGAGI (reference sequence). The CDR3 region is CASTTGGAEQYV. The CDR3 DNA follows: TGTGCCAGCACCACGGGGGGGGCCGAGCAGTACGTC.

This clone was counted once. This chain joins TRBV6-5 and TRBJ1-4, with 7 bases aligning to TRBD1. V lost 6 bases and J lost 7; bases outside the gene matches: 5. The V gene's germline CDR1 is MNHEY and CDR2 SVGAGI. This CDR3 region has 13 residues. CDR3 in amino acids: CASRRQGGEKLFF. The CDR3, as DNA: TGTGCCAGCAGGCGACAGGGAGGTGAAAAACTGTTTTTT.

The chain uses TRBV2 and TRBJ2-1, with 8 bases aligning to TRBD1. This CDR3 is built from 12 residues. V lost 6 bases to trimming and J lost 10 bases; unmatched junction nucleotides: 5. The germline V gene has CDR1 SNHLY and CDR2 FYNNEI. CDR3 region: CASRTGEFEQFF. The CDR3 DNA sequence: TGTGCCAGCAGGACAGGGGAATTCGAGCAGTTCTTC.

This clone came up a few times. The chain has TRBV11-2 and TRBJ1-3, with 7 nucleotides matching TRBD1. The V gene end was trimmed by 5 bases and the J gene end by 0 bases; junction bases not matched to a gene: 7. Germline V CDR1 and CDR2: SGHAT, FQNNGV. The CDR3 length is 16 residues. The CDR3 reads CASSKHRGSSGNTIYF. The CDR3 coding sequence is TGTGCCAGCAGCAAACACAGGGGAAGCTCTGGAAACACCATATATTTT. Combining the CDR3 with reference TRBV11-2 and TRBJ1-3 gives the whole variable domain EAGVAQSPRYKIIEKRQSVAFWCNPISGHATLYWYQQILGQGPKLLIQFQNNGVVDDSQLPKDRFSAERLKGVDSTLKIQPAKLEDSAVYLCASSKHRGSSGNTIYFGEGSWLTVV.

This clone appeared once. The chain recombines TRBV19 with TRBJ2-5, with D unclear. CDR3 size: 13 residues. The germline V gene encodes CDR1 LNHDA and CDR2 SQIVND (reference sequence). V was clipped by 3 bases and J by 5 bases, with 10 bases between them. The CDR3 nucleotides read TGTGCCAGTAGTATCTGGGGTAAGGAGACCCAGTACTTC. The encoded protein is CASSIWGKETQYF. The whole variable domain, filled in from reference TRBV19 and TRBJ2-5, reads DGGITQSPKYLFRKEGQNVTLSCEQNLNHDAMYWYRQDPGQGLRLIYYSQIVNDFQKGDIAEGYSVSREKKESFPLTVTSAQKNPTAFYLCASSIWGKETQYFGPGTRLLVL.

The table lists this clone with a few counts. This chain connects TRBV5-1 to TRBJ1-1, with D unclear. Germline-derived CDR1 and CDR2 are SGHRS and YFSETQ. Trimming pared 4 bases from V and 1 base from J, leaving 8 bases between. CDR3 length equals 13 residues. The CDR3 DNA is TGCGCCAGCAGCGCGGAGCAGAACACTGAAGCTTTCTTT. The encoded protein is CASSAEQNTEAFF. Combining the CDR3 with reference TRBV5-1 and TRBJ1-1 gives the whole variable domain KAGVTQTPRYLIKTRGQQVTLSCSPISGHRSVSWYQQTPGQGLQFLFEYFSETQRNKGNFPGRFSGRQFSNSRSEMNVSTLELGDSALYLCASSAEQNTEAFFGQGTRLTVV.

V gene TRBV27 combines with J gene TRBJ2-1; 11 bases line up with TRBD2. The J segment lost 10 bases and the V segment lost 3 bases, leaving 11 bases of the junction unmatched. Germline V gene lookup returns CDR1 MNHEY and CDR2 SMNVEV (reference sequence). This CDR3 contains 16 residues. CDR3 nucleotides: TGTGCCAGCAGTTTGACCGGGACTAGCGGCCAATGGGAGCAGTTCTTC. Translated: CASSLTGTSGQWEQFF.

This clone showed up just once. The J gene is TRBJ2-2, the V gene TRBV11-3; D is possibly TRBD2 (5 bases). Germline V lookup: CDR1 SGHNT, CDR2 YENEEA. The CDR3 contains 15 residues. The V and J ends lost 3 bases and 6 bases respectively, with 14 bases between them. CDR3 loop: CASSFSGAGAGELFF. CDR3 DNA sequence: TGTGCCAGCAGCTTCAGCGGAGCCGGGGCCGGGGAGCTGTTTTTT.

The V gene is TRBV29-1, the J gene TRBJ1-2; the D gene is possibly TRBD1 (6 bases). CDR3 length: 14 residues. Germline V gene lookup returns CDR1 SQVTM and CDR2 ANQGSEA. Trimming stripped 2 bases from V and 1 base from J, with 11 bases between. CDR3 loop: CSVERQENNYGYTF. The CDR3 DNA reads as TGCAGCGTTGAACGACAGGAGAATAACTATGGCTACACCTTC.

V gene TRBV5-4 combines with J gene TRBJ2-3; D is ambiguous. The length of the CDR3 is 13 residues. V was trimmed by 10 bases and J by 0 bases, leaving 12 bases between them. Germline CDR1 and CDR2: SGHNT and YYREEE (reference sequence). The CDR3 DNA reads TGTGCCTCCGGTTTTATTAGCACAGATACGCAGTATTTT. It yields the protein CASGFISTDTQYF.

The CDR3 sequence is CASRLWIWTEETQYF. The CDR3 region has the DNA TGTGCCAGCAGGTTGTGGATTTGGACAGAAGAGACCCAGTACTTC. V and J are TRBV6-1 and TRBJ2-5, with D perhaps TRBD1 (6 bases). The V and J ends lost 6 bases and 3 bases respectively, with 17 bases between them. This CDR3 contains 15 residues. Germline V lookup: CDR1 MNHNS, CDR2 SASEGT.

This clone was observed a few times. The genes are TRBV5-1 and TRBJ2-2, with 12 positions matching TRBD1. The CDR3 covers 19 residues. Trimming cost V 4 bases and J 0 bases; bases outside gene matches: 10. Germline V CDR1 and CDR2: SGHRS, YFSETQ. CDR3 bases: TGCGCCAGCAGCATCTTACGGGACAGGGGGCGATCGAACACCGGGGAGCTGTTTTTT. Translation gives CASSILRDRGRSNTGELFF.

V and J are TRBV7-9 and TRBJ2-5; 7 positions agree with TRBD1. V was clipped by 7 bases and J by 0 bases; unmatched bases: 2. The V gene's germline CDR1 is SEHNR and CDR2 FQNEAQ (reference sequence). This CDR3 contains 13 residues. As DNA, the CDR3 is TGTGCCAGCACGGGACAGTACCAAGAGACCCAGTACTTC. This translates into CASTGQYQETQYF.

By share of the sample, this clone is medium-sized. The chain links TRBV27 to TRBJ1-2; maybe TRBD1 (5 bases). CDR1 and CDR2 (germline): MNHEY, SMNVEV (reference sequence). Trimming removed 8 bases at V and 2 bases at J, with 9 bases between. This CDR3 is built from 12 residues. The CDR3 loop reads CASSRGNYGYTF. CDR3 nucleotides: TGTGCCAGCTCCCGGGGGAACTATGGCTACACCTTC.

V and J are TRBV7-2 and TRBJ2-7; weak D call: TRBD2 (5 bases). Germline assignment: CDR1 SGHTA and CDR2 FQGNSA. The CDR3 has 15 residues. The V end was cut by 0 bases, the J end by 0 bases, with 9 bases between. The CDR3 sequence is CASSLAGEASYEQYF. The CDR3 nucleotides read TGTGCCAGCAGCTTAGCGGGAGAGGCCTCCTACGAGCAGTACTTC.

The chain joins TRBV9 to TRBJ1-5; D is unresolved. This CDR3 region has 13 residues. Trimming pared 3 bases from V and 6 bases from J, leaving 10 bases between. CDR1 and CDR2 (germline): SGDLS, YYNGEE. This CDR3 reads CASSEGWGQPQHF. The CDR3 DNA sequence: TGTGCCAGCAGCGAGGGCTGGGGTCAGCCCCAGCATTTT.

This rearrangement joins TRBV6-1 to TRBJ1-1; D perhaps matches TRBD1 (5 bases). Germline-derived CDR1 and CDR2 are MNHNS and SASEGT. CDR3 length: 14 residues. V lost 6 bases and J lost 4, with 15 bases in between. Written as DNA, the CDR3 is TGTGCCAGCAGACCCAGGGAATCAGCCACTGAAGCTTTCTTT. This sequence encodes CASRPRESATEAFF.

This rearrangement joins TRBV30 to TRBJ2-5; D gene ambiguous. The CDR3 loop spans 12 amino acids. Germline CDR1 is GTSNPN and CDR2 is SVGIG (reference sequence). V lost 2 bases to trimming and J lost 5 bases, with 9 bases between them. The DNA of the CDR3 is TGTGCCTGGAGTACCCAAGGCGAGACCCAGTACTTC. Its translation is CAWSTQGETQYF.

The chain joins TRBV7-2 to TRBJ1-5; D remains unclear. Germline V CDR1 and CDR2: SGHTA, FQGNSA. Trimming took off 5 bases at V and 0 bases at J, with 5 bases between the two ends. This CDR3 has 13 amino acids. CDR3: CASSPYSNQPQHF. CDR3 bases: TGTGCCAGCAGCCCATATAGCAATCAGCCCCAGCATTTT.

The CDR3 DNA is TGTGCCAGCGCGCTCGGGACCCAGTACTTC. Translation gives CASALGTQYF. The chain joins TRBV6-1 to TRBJ2-5; the D is unclear. V was shortened by 8 bases and J by 7 bases, with 8 bases between the two germline ends. Per the germline V gene, CDR1 is MNHNS and CDR2 is SASEGT. This CDR3 region has 10 residues.

This chain links TRBV6-5 with TRBJ1-4; 8 bases match TRBD1. The J segment lost 12 bases and the V segment lost 6 bases, leaving 6 bases of the junction unmatched. CDR3 length: 12 amino acids. Per the germline V gene, CDR1 is MNHEY and CDR2 is SVGAGI. The CDR3, as DNA: TGTGCCAGCAGCCACGGACAGGGAGAACTGTTTTTT. Protein: CASSHGQGELFF.

Relative to its sample, this clone is large. This chain connects TRBV7-6 to TRBJ2-3; no clear D gene. Germline-derived CDR1 and CDR2 are SGHVS and FNYEAQ. The V end was cut by 1 base, the J end by 0 bases, with 2 bases between. The CDR3 is 13 residues long. CDR3 bases: TGTGCCAGCAGCTTAGACAGCACAGATACGCAGTATTTT. Encoded protein: CASSLDSTDTQYF.

This clone was seen a few times. This rearrangement joins TRBV5-4 to TRBJ1-4; D unresolved. In germline, CDR1 is SGHNT, CDR2 YYREEE (reference sequence). V was pared by 4 bases and J by 7 bases, with 14 bases between. The CDR3 consists of 14 residues. In nucleotides, the CDR3 is TGTGCCAGCAGCGGGTCCGTGTTCGGTGAAAAACTGTTTTTT. Protein sequence: CASSGSVFGEKLFF. Full variable domain (missing parts from reference TRBV5-4 and TRBJ1-4): ETGVTQSPTHLIKTRGQQVTLRCSSQSGHNTVSWYQQALGQGPQFIFQYYREEENGRGNFPPRFSGLQFPNYSSELNVNALELDDSALYLCASSGSVFGEKLFFGSGTQLSVL.